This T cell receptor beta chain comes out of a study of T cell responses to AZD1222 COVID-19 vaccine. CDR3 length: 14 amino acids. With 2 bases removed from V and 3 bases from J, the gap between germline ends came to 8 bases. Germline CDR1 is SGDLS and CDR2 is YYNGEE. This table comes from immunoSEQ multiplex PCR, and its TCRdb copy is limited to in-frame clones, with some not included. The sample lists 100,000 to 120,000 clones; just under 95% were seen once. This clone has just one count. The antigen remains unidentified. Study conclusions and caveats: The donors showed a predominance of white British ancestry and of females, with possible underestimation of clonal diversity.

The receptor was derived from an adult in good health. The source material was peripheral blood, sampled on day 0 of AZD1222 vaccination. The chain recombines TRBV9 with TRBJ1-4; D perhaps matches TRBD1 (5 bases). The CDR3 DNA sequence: TGTGCCAGCAGCGTTGGGGGTGCTAATGAAAAACTGTTTTTT. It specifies CASSVGGANEKLFF.